A single sample gave rise to the 11 T cell receptor beta chains below, sequenced in a study of blood T cell repertoires in COVID-19. TCRdb's table, derived via immunoSEQ multiplex PCR, lists solely in-frame clones and lacks some. This table holds hundreds of thousands of clones, over 75% found once. The sequenced material came from peripheral blood. Receptors originate from a man aged 45-65 years with active or convalescent COVID-19.

The chain has TRBV6-2 or TRBV6-3 and TRBJ2-1, with no clear D. The CDR3 length is 12 residues. V lost 6 bases to trimming and J lost 12 bases, with 15 bases between them. Germline assignment: CDR1 MNHEY and CDR2 SVGEGT. The CDR3 nucleotides are TGTGCCAGCAGCTCCCCCGTAGAGTCGCAGTTCTTC. Translated, it gives CASSSPVESQFF.

For the CDR3, the DNA is TGTGCCAGCAATCAAAATAGCAATCAGCCCCAGCATTTT. Its protein is CASNQNSNQPQHF. The chain carries TRBV2 and TRBJ1-5, with no clear D. Germline V CDR1 and CDR2: SNHLY, FYNNEI. This CDR3 has 13 amino acids. Trimming left V 7 bases short and J 0 bases short, with 7 bases between.

The chain uses TRBV4-3 and TRBJ2-7, with TRBD1 matching 8 bases. The CDR3 length is 15 residues. Germline trimming cut 0 bases from V and 2 bases from J; bases unmatched to any gene: 3. Per germline, CDR1 LGHNA and CDR2 YSLEER. The DNA of the CDR3 is TGCGCCAGCAGCCAAGATCGGACAGGGCCCTACGAGCAGTACTTC. It yields the protein CASSQDRTGPYEQYF.

The chain is built from TRBV3-1 (or the pseudogene TRBV3-2) and TRBJ1-1; TRBD1 might be the D (5 bases). Germline CDR1 LGHDT, CDR2 YNNKEL (reference sequence). V shed 9 bases and J shed 5 bases, with 13 bases lying between them. CDR3 length: 12 amino acids. The CDR3, as DNA: TGTGCCAGTAAAACGGGGGGGACTGAAGCTTTCTTT. As protein: CASKTGGTEAFF.

The chain carries TRBV28 and TRBJ2-7; tentatively, D is TRBD1 (5 bases). From germline, CDR1 is MDHEN and CDR2 SYDVKM. The CDR3 consists of 12 residues. The ends were cut back, 4 bases at V and 10 bases at J, with 14 bases in the middle. The CDR3 is CASSSNRTPQYF. The CDR3 coding sequence is TGTGCCAGCAGTTCAAACAGGACCCCACAGTACTTC.

This chain joins TRBV7-9 and TRBJ1-1; D ambiguous. Germline V gives CDR1 SEHNR, CDR2 FQNEAQ (reference sequence). V lost 2 bases and J 2 bases, leaving 3 bases between the germline ends. This CDR3 contains 12 residues. The CDR3 here is CASSLTNTEAFF. CDR3 DNA: TGTGCCAGCAGCTTAACAAACACTGAAGCTTTCTTT.

This sequence joins TRBV2 and TRBJ2-7, with 7 bases lining up with TRBD2. From germline, CDR1 is SNHLY and CDR2 FYNNEI. The junction had 11 bases not matched to a gene; V was cut back by 8 bases and J by 7 bases. The length of the CDR3 is 13 residues. CDR3: CASEHLREEEQYF. The CDR3 DNA sequence: TGTGCCAGCGAGCATCTACGGGAGGAAGAGCAGTACTTC. Complete variable domain (other parts from reference TRBV2 and TRBJ2-7): EPEVTQTPSHQVTQMGQEVILRCVPISNHLYFYWYRQILGQKVEFLVSFYNNEISEKSEIFDDQFSVERPDGSNFTLKIRSTKLEDSAMYFCASEHLREEEQYFGPGTRLTVT.

The chain combines TRBV11-2 with TRBJ2-3; TRBD1 might be the D (5 bases). V gave up 5 bases and J gave up 1 base, with 22 bases separating them. The CDR3 totals 18 residues. CDR1 SGHAT and CDR2 FQNNGV come from the germline V gene. CDR3 sequence (DNA): TGTGCCAGCAGCCCACACTCCCCTCGACAGTACCGCACAGATACGCAGTATTTT. Protein: CASSPHSPRQYRTDTQYF.

In DNA, the CDR3 is TGTGCCAGCTCCGTCACCGGGACAAGAAACACCATATATTTT. As protein: CASSVTGTRNTIYF. V and J are TRBV18 and TRBJ1-3, with D maybe TRBD1 (6 bases). Trimming shortened V by 6 bases and J by 5 bases, and 14 bases separated the two germline ends. The germline CDR1 and CDR2 sequences are KGHSH and LQKENI. CDR3 length equals 14 residues. Full variable domain (outside the CDR3, taken from reference TRBV18 and TRBJ1-3): NAGVMQNPRHLVRRRGQEARLRCSPMKGHSHVYWYRQLPEEGLKFMVYLQKENIIDESGMPKERFSAEFPKEGPSILRIQQVVRGDSAAYFCASSVTGTRNTIYFGEGSWLTVV.

The chain recombines TRBV28 with TRBJ2-2, with 9 bases matching TRBD1. V gave up 5 bases and J gave up 7 bases; unmatched junction bases: 8. CDR3 length equals 15 residues. From germline, CDR1 is MDHEN and CDR2 SYDVKM. The CDR3: CASSSGQGSGGELFF. The CDR3 DNA reads as TGTGCCAGCAGTAGTGGACAGGGGTCCGGCGGGGAGCTGTTTTTT.

The chain has TRBV6-2 or TRBV6-3 and TRBJ2-1; 10 nucleotides line up with TRBD2. Germline CDR1 reads MNHEY; CDR2 reads SVGEGT. J lost 6 bases, V lost 4 bases, and 15 bases had no gene match. The CDR3 contains 18 residues. The CDR3 region has the DNA TGTGCCAGCAGTTTTCCGGCGCTAGCGGGAGACTTCGGCAATGAGCAGTTCTTC. Protein product: CASSFPALAGDFGNEQFF.